These T cell receptor beta chains were read from a single sample in a study of T cell changes during pregnancy in multiple sclerosis. Sequencing used immunoSEQ multiplex PCR; TCRdb keeps in-frame clones, though not all of them. Seen here are about 79,000 clones, about 89% observed once, and the top ten hold roughly 0.44%. The material was CD4+ T cells from peripheral blood mononuclear cells, obtained in the second trimester of pregnancy. These receptors were taken from a female donor with multiple sclerosis, enrolled in a pregnancy study. Both conserved end residues are part of each CDR3. Each record gives: clone size, J gene, D gene, V gene, CDR3 protein, CDR3 DNA. The D gene is left open where the match is weak. Some rows have no size entry. The others give once, few or many, or a class for an expanded clone.

NA | TRBJ1-5 | TRBD1 | TRBV6-6 | CASSTLGQGLNQPQHF | TGTGCCAGCAGTACCCTTGGACAGGGTCTCAATCAGCCCCAGCATTTT
NA | TRBJ2-7 | TRBD1 | TRBV28 | CASVKGQNNYEQYF | TGTGCCAGTGTAAAGGGACAGAATAACTACGAGCAGTACTTC
NA | TRBJ1-2 | TRBD1 | TRBV6-1 | CASSVRTGGAEGYTF | TGTGCCAGCAGTGTTAGAACAGGGGGCGCGGAAGGCTACACCTTC
NA | TRBJ1-4 | NA | TRBV28 | CASKGDGGKLFF | TGTGCCAGCAAGGGTGACGGGGGAAAACTGTTTTTT
NA | TRBJ2-7 | TRBD1 | TRBV7-8 | CASSLGGTGSYEQYF | TGTGCCAGCAGCTTAGGTGGGACAGGCTCCTACGAGCAGTACTTC
NA | TRBJ2-1 | NA | TRBV9 | CASTTGSPYNEQFF | TGTGCCAGCACGACCGGGAGTCCCTACAATGAGCAGTTCTTC
NA | TRBJ1-2 | NA | TRBV4-3 | CASSQGVRYGYTF | TGCGCCAGCAGCCAAGGGGTGAGGTATGGCTACACCTTC
NA | TRBJ2-7 | TRBD2 | TRBV28 | CASSVRAGGGYEQYF | TGTGCCAGCAGTGTGCGCGCGGGAGGCGGCTACGAGCAGTACTTC
NA | TRBJ1-1 | NA | TRBV6-5 | CASSQGGGSRGEAFF | TGTGCCAGCAGTCAAGGGGGGGGGAGCCGGGGTGAAGCTTTCTTT
NA | TRBJ1-5 | NA | TRBV27 | CASSLVFSNQPQHF | TGTGCCAGCAGTTTAGTCTTTAGCAATCAGCCCCAGCATTTT
NA | TRBJ1-2 | TRBD1 | TRBV6-5 | CASSYSSDRGVGYTF | TGTGCCAGCAGTTACTCCTCCGACAGGGGGGTTGGCTACACCTTC
NA | TRBJ1-4 | NA | TRBV28 | CASSLAGSGEEKLFF | TGTGCCAGCAGTTTAGCCGGGAGTGGGGAAGAAAAACTGTTTTTT
NA | TRBJ2-5 | NA | TRBV28 | CASSPDQETQYF | TGTGCCAGCAGTCCCGACCAAGAGACCCAGTACTTC
NA | TRBJ1-2 | TRBD1 | TRBV2 | CASSTDRDYGYTF | TGTGCCAGCAGTACGGACAGGGACTATGGCTACACCTTC
NA | TRBJ1-3 | NA | TRBV9 | CASSVRGNLNTIYF | TGTGCCAGCAGCGTTCGGGGAAACTTAAACACCATATATTTT
NA | TRBJ2-3 | TRBD2 | TRBV6-6 | CASGTSVYDTQYF | TGTGCCAGCGGGACTAGCGTTTACGATACGCAGTATTTT
NA | TRBJ2-5 | TRBD1 | TRBV28 | CASRDRDRVTKETQYF | TGTGCCAGCAGGGACCGGGACAGGGTAACTAAAGAGACCCAGTACTTC
NA | TRBJ2-7 | NA | TRBV29-1 | CSAGTGVEQYF | TGCAGCGCTGGGACTGGAGTCGAGCAGTACTTC
NA | TRBJ1-4 | TRBD1 | TRBV7-2 | CASRAQGIGEKLFF | TGTGCCAGCAGGGCACAGGGGATTGGAGAAAAACTGTTTTTT
once | TRBJ1-1 | NA | TRBV5-1 | CASSSLSGGTEAFF | TGCGCCAGCAGCTCCCTCTCGGGGGGAACTGAAGCTTTCTTT
NA | TRBJ2-3 | NA | TRBV9 | CASSVGLLTDTQYF | TGTGCCAGCAGCGTAGGTCTTCTCACAGATACGCAGTATTTT
NA | TRBJ2-1 | NA | TRBV5-4 | CASISPEAEQFF | TGTGCCAGCATATCGCCAGAGGCCGAGCAGTTCTTC
NA | TRBJ1-1 | TRBD1 | TRBV10-3 | CAISRQGETEAFF | TGTGCCATCAGTAGACAGGGAGAGACTGAAGCTTTCTTT
NA | TRBJ1-4 | NA | TRBV5-6 | CASSLRGTNEKLFF | TGTGCCAGCAGCTTGCGGGGAACTAATGAAAAACTGTTTTTT
NA | TRBJ1-1 | NA | TRBV28 | CASSLTGEAFF | TGTGCCAGCAGCTTGACAGGCGAAGCTTTCTTT
NA | TRBJ2-3 | TRBD2 | TRBV11-2 | CASSRGDRTDTQYF | TGTGCCAGCAGCCGGGGGGACCGCACAGATACGCAGTATTTT
NA | TRBJ2-3 | TRBD1 | TRBV19 | CASSQGEAGAVDTQYF | TGTGCCAGTAGCCAGGGGGAAGCAGGGGCAGTGGATACGCAGTATTTT
NA | TRBJ1-1 | NA | TRBV30 | CAWNPGTSNTEAFF | TGTGCCTGGAACCCAGGGACTTCGAACACTGAAGCTTTCTTT
NA | TRBJ1-2 | TRBD1 | TRBV19 | CASTTTGGIYGYTF | TGTGCCAGTACCACGACAGGGGGTATTTATGGCTACACCTTC
NA | TRBJ1-1 | NA | TRBV5-1 | CASSLGGRGFLGTEAFF | TGCGCCAGCAGCTTGGGGGGACGGGGGTTTCTTGGCACTGAAGCTTTCTTT
NA | TRBJ2-1 | NA | TRBV6-1 | CASRGVGASYNEQFF | TGTGCCAGCAGGGGTGTGGGGGCCTCCTACAATGAGCAGTTCTTC
NA | TRBJ1-1 | NA | TRBV15 | CATSREGRKTEAFF | TGTGCCACCAGCAGAGAGGGGCGAAAGACTGAAGCTTTCTTT
NA | TRBJ1-6 | NA | TRBV7-9 | CASSRVVYNSPLHF | TGTGCCAGCAGCCGGGTCGTGTATAATTCACCCCTCCACTTT
NA | TRBJ2-1 | NA | TRBV7-8 | CASNIRGRTATLYNEQFF | TGTGCCAGCAATATAAGGGGCCGGACCGCCACCCTATACAATGAGCAGTTCTTC
NA | TRBJ1-1 | TRBD1 | TRBV13 | CASSGPGQLNTEAFF | TGTGCCAGCAGCGGACCGGGACAGCTGAACACTGAAGCTTTCTTT
NA | TRBJ1-6 | NA | TRBV28 | CASSLREPYNSPLHF | TGTGCCAGCAGTTTACGAGAGCCCTATAATTCACCCCTCCACTTT
NA | TRBJ1-4 | NA | TRBV5-6 | CASSSQGWGNEKLFF | TGTGCCAGCAGCTCCCAGGGGTGGGGGAATGAAAAACTGTTTTTT
NA | TRBJ2-1 | TRBD1 | TRBV7-8 | CASSLTGYTYNEQFF | TGTGCCAGCAGCTTGACAGGGTATACCTACAATGAGCAGTTCTTC
NA | TRBJ2-7 | NA | TRBV5-5 | CASSLLGVLYEQYF | TGTGCCAGCAGCTTGTTAGGAGTTCTCTACGAGCAGTACTTC
NA | TRBJ2-7 | TRBD1 | TRBV6-5 | CASSPDRPSSYEQYF | TGTGCCAGCAGTCCGGACAGGCCGAGCTCCTACGAGCAGTACTTC
NA | TRBJ1-1 | NA | TRBV18 | CASSPSFRAEAFF | TGTGCCAGCTCACCAAGCTTTCGGGCTGAAGCTTTCTTT
NA | TRBJ1-6 | NA | TRBV27 | CASSLLGQNSPLHF | TGTGCCAGCAGTTTATTAGGACAGAATTCACCCCTCCACTTT
NA | TRBJ1-5 | NA | TRBV7-2 | CASSLESGRGFQPQHF | TGTGCCAGCAGCTTAGAATCGGGTAGAGGGTTCCAGCCCCAGCATTTT
NA | TRBJ2-1 | TRBD2 | TRBV19 | CASSMVLGLAGGPVRDEQFF | TGTGCCAGTAGTATGGTTTTGGGACTAGCGGGAGGCCCAGTGCGGGATGAGCAGTTCTTC
once | TRBJ1-1 | NA | TRBV7-8 | CASSGRMFLSTEAFF | TGTGCCAGCAGCGGCCGAATGTTCCTTTCCACTGAAGCTTTCTTT
NA | TRBJ2-5 | NA | TRBV9 | CASSVGQGGETQYF | TGTGCCAGCAGCGTAGGGCAGGGTGGAGAGACCCAGTACTTC
NA | TRBJ1-5 | NA | TRBV10-3 | CATRQGQIASNQPQHF | TGTGCCACCCGCCAAGGACAGATTGCTAGCAATCAGCCCCAGCATTTT
NA | TRBJ1-3 | NA | TRBV15 | CATSRVVGASSGNTIYF | TGTGCCACCAGCAGGGTTGTTGGGGCTAGCTCTGGAAACACCATATATTTT